This T cell receptor beta chain was obtained from a study of OX40 agonist ivuxolimab in advanced cancers. On the study more broadly: Partial responses occurred in Three dose-escalation patients, one with hepatocellular carcinoma and two with cutaneous melanoma. Study conclusions and caveats: Among the lowest peripheral clonal expansion occurred in 0.1-3.0 mg/kg partial responders. Among the nonresponders, some also had low normalized T-cell clonal expansion.

For this clone: Antigen specificity is unknown.

This CDR3 region has 20 residues. Trimming removed 4 bases from V and 7 bases from J, with 35 bases in between. Per the germline V gene, CDR1 is SGHRS and CDR2 is YFSETQ. Profiling relied on immunoSEQ multiplex PCR, and the TCRdb table lists in-frame clones only, not all of them. The data contain just over 70,000 clones, 84% of them singletons. Drawing of blood for sampling happened at baseline, at cycle 4 day 1, and at cycle 7 day 1. J is TRBJ2-5 and V is TRBV5-1, with D possibly being TRBD2 (5 bases). Sequences were derived from CD4+ or CD8+ T cells sorted from blood, sampled in a trial of the OX40 agonist ivuxolimab. The origin of this receptor is an adult with an advanced solid tumor such as melanoma, head and neck, liver or kidney cancer. The CDR3 DNA reads as TGCGCCAGCAGCCCGGGCCTTCTCCCTTTCGATATGGAGGCCGGAGGGACCCAGTACTTC. It codes for CASSPGLLPFDMEAGGTQYF.